This TCR beta chain was retrieved from a study of PD-1 blockade in classical Hodgkin lymphoma. Each of the patients experienced relapse following autologous stem cell transplantation, and their brentuximab vedotin exposure differed. Findings and caveats of the study: Patients with a complete response exhibited baseline diversity comparable to newly diagnosed patients. Significantly greater TCR diversity emerged by C4D1 in CD4+ cells but not CD8+ cells.

Concerning this clone: The antigen is unknown.

The table came from immunoSEQ multiplex PCR; TCRdb's copy has only in-frame clones and leaves some out. The table shows 75,000 to 100,000 clones, with around 81% occurring only once. The source of this sequence is a human donor with classical Hodgkin lymphoma. The sequencing used peripheral blood mononuclear cells (PBMCs), collected before the second cycle of nivolumab.

The CDR3 DNA reads TGCGCCAGCAGCCAACCGGGACAGCGCTATGGCTACACCTTC. This codes for CASSQPGQRYGYTF. The chain has TRBV4-3 and TRBJ1-2; 7 bases align to TRBD1. Germline-derived CDR1 and CDR2 are LGHNA and YSLEER. The CDR3 has 14 residues. The V and J ends lost 2 bases and 4 bases, in that order; junction bases with no gene match: 4.